A single sample gave rise to the 17 T cell receptor beta chains below, sequenced in a study of cytomegalovirus exposure and HLA in healthy donors. A multiplex PCR was run with 60 Vbeta primers and 13 Jbeta primers. Method: immunoSEQ multiplex PCR; TCRdb's copy keeps in-frame clones and lacks some. This sample carries 130,000 or so clones, 82% of them seen once, and the ten largest clones take roughly 1.5%. Sequences were obtained from PBMCs. These receptors were taken from a woman aged 18-35 years in good health and CMV-seronegative.

The rearrangement joins TRBV19 to TRBJ1-1; 7 nucleotides agree with TRBD1. Unmatched junction bases numbered 19, after V lost 7 bases and J lost 5 bases. CDR1 is LNHDA and CDR2 is SQIVND in the germline V gene (reference sequence). The CDR3 sequence is 17 residues long. The CDR3 sequence is CASTSRTGLRGITEAFF. CDR3 coding DNA: TGTGCCAGTACCTCGAGGACAGGTCTAAGAGGGATAACTGAAGCTTTCTTT.

The chain links TRBV6-4 to TRBJ1-2; D is unresolved. Germline V gives CDR1 MRHNA, CDR2 SNTAGT. This CDR3 is 13 amino acids long. V lost 3 bases and J lost 8, with 13 bases in between. The CDR3 bases are TGTGCCAGCAGTGAAGCGTGGAATAAAGGCTACACCTTC. Translation: CASSEAWNKGYTF.

This clone was counted only a few times. The CDR3 DNA is TGTGCCTGGAGTGTAGGGGGCACAGATACGCAGTATTTT. This translates into CAWSVGGTDTQYF. This chain uses TRBV30 with TRBJ2-3; D is possibly TRBD1 (5 bases). Trimming pared 0 bases from V and 1 base from J, leaving 5 bases between. CDR1 and CDR2 (germline): GTSNPN, SVGIG (reference sequence). The CDR3 has 13 residues.

In its sample, this clone was seen once. The DNA for the CDR3 is TGTGCCAGTAACCCGGGACAGGGGCAGCCCCAGCATTTT. Its translation is CASNPGQGQPQHF. The rearrangement uses TRBV19 and TRBJ1-5, with TRBD1 matching 10 bases. The germline V gene encodes CDR1 LNHDA and CDR2 SQIVND (reference sequence). V trimming: 7 bases; J trimming: 7 bases; junction bases outside the gene matches: 4. The CDR3 sequence is 13 residues long.

V and J are TRBV19 and TRBJ1-5; TRBD1 matches at 8 bases. The CDR3 extends over 15 amino acids. Germline CDR1 LNHDA, CDR2 SQIVND (reference sequence). Unmatched junction bases numbered 13, after V lost 6 bases and J lost 9 bases. In nucleotides, the CDR3 is TGTGCCAGTAGACAGGGGGACCCAAGAGGGATGCCCCAGCATTTT. Translating gives CASRQGDPRGMPQHF.

The rearrangement joins TRBV20-1 to TRBJ2-5; D remains ambiguous. CDR3 size: 11 residues. In germline, CDR1 is DFQATT, CDR2 SNEGSKA (reference sequence). The CDR3 is CSLPLQETQYF. CDR3 coding DNA: TGCAGCCTCCCCTTACAAGAGACCCAGTACTTC.

The genes are TRBV12-5 and TRBJ2-5; D uncertain. Germline loops: CDR1 LGHNT, CDR2 FRNRAP. CDR3 length: 12 amino acids. V lost 5 bases and J lost 3, with 7 bases in between. This CDR3 is CASGPLEETQYF. The DNA of the CDR3 is TGTGCTAGTGGTCCTCTTGAAGAGACCCAGTACTTC.

The chain uses TRBV6-5 and TRBJ1-2; weak D call: TRBD1 (6 bases). Per the germline V gene, CDR1 is MNHEY and CDR2 is SVGAGI. V was cut by 6 bases and J by 0 bases, with 14 bases left in between. The CDR3 is 15 residues long. CDR3 protein: CASRPLQGANYGYTF. CDR3 in DNA: TGTGCCAGCAGACCGTTACAGGGAGCTAACTATGGCTACACCTTC.

The rearrangement links TRBV6-4 to TRBJ2-3; D call uncertain. The V and J ends lost 0 bases and 2 bases respectively, with 6 bases between them. The germline V gene encodes CDR1 MRHNA and CDR2 SNTAGT. The CDR3 totals 14 residues. This chain's CDR3 is CASSDSEFTDTQYF. Written as DNA, the CDR3 is TGTGCCAGCAGTGACTCGGAGTTCACAGATACGCAGTATTTT.

V is TRBV9 and J is TRBJ2-2; TRBD1 is a possible D gene (5 bases). Trimming took off 7 bases at V and 1 base at J, with 11 bases between the two ends. Germline loops: CDR1 SGDLS, CDR2 YYNGEE. This CDR3 comprises 14 residues. Here the CDR3 DNA reads TGTGCCAGCTCTTCAGGGCGGAACACCGGGGAGCTGTTTTTT. This sequence encodes CASSSGRNTGELFF.

This clone was seen just once. The rearrangement joins TRBV11-2 to TRBJ1-3; D is unclear. V was cut by 6 bases and J by 0 bases, with 9 bases left in between. The germline V gene encodes CDR1 SGHAT and CDR2 FQNNGV. This CDR3 comprises 14 residues. The CDR3 loop reads CASRPSFSGNTIYF. CDR3 bases: TGTGCCAGCAGGCCCAGTTTCTCTGGAAACACCATATATTTT. The whole variable domain, filled in from reference TRBV11-2 and TRBJ1-3, reads EAGVAQSPRYKIIEKRQSVAFWCNPISGHATLYWYQQILGQGPKLLIQFQNNGVVDDSQLPKDRFSAERLKGVDSTLKIQPAKLEDSAVYLCASRPSFSGNTIYFGEGSWLTVV.

The rearrangement links TRBV15 to TRBJ1-4, with a tentative D call TRBD1 (6 bases). Germline CDR1 is LNHNV and CDR2 is YYDKDF (reference sequence). The CDR3 contains 13 residues. The V and J ends lost 4 bases and 8 bases respectively, with 11 bases between them. CDR3 sequence reads: CATSNRVYEKLFF. DNA for the CDR3: TGTGCCACCAGCAACAGGGTCTACGAAAAACTGTTTTTT.

The DNA of the CDR3 is TGTGCCAGCAGCTTCAGGGTGAGTGGAGCCCAGCATTTT. Translated, it gives CASSFRVSGAQHF. The chain links TRBV5-6 to TRBJ1-5; the D gene is possibly TRBD1 (5 bases). CDR3 size: 13 residues. CDR1 and CDR2 (germline): SGHDT, YYEEEE. Trimming stripped 2 bases from V and 11 bases from J, with 14 bases between.

V usage is TRBV7-6 and J usage is TRBJ2-3; 8 positions match TRBD2. The CDR3 is 17 residues long. The junction had 8 bases not matched to a gene; V was cut back by 3 bases and J by 0 bases. Germline V lookup: CDR1 SGHVS, CDR2 FNYEAQ. The CDR3 DNA reads TGTGCCAGCAGCTTTATACAGAGCGGGGGTAGCACAGATACGCAGTATTTT. As protein: CASSFIQSGGSTDTQYF.

The chain is built from TRBV5-1 and TRBJ1-2; TRBD1 matches 8 bases. V dropped 5 bases and J dropped 4; count of bases not matched to a gene: 10. Looked up from germline, CDR1 is SGHRS and CDR2 is YFSETQ. The CDR3 is 15 amino acids. As DNA, the CDR3 is TGCGCCAGCAGTGGGGGACAGGTAGAAACCTATGGCTACACCTTC. Translating it yields CASSGGQVETYGYTF. The variable domain in full, completed from reference TRBV5-1 and TRBJ1-2, reads KAGVTQTPRYLIKTRGQQVTLSCSPISGHRSVSWYQQTPGQGLQFLFEYFSETQRNKGNFPGRFSGRQFSNSRSEMNVSTLELGDSALYLCASSGGQVETYGYTFGSGTRLTVV.

This chain connects TRBV18 to TRBJ2-2; 10 nucleotides match TRBD2. The CDR3 covers 19 residues. J gave up 5 bases and V 0 bases, and 12 bases lay outside the gene matches. Germline lookup yields CDR1 KGHSH and CDR2 LQKENI. The CDR3 DNA is TGTGCCAGCTCACCACCGAATAGCGGGGGGCGTCGTGGAACCGGGGAGCTGTTTTTT. It is translated as CASSPPNSGGRRGTGELFF.

The sample holds a few counts of this clone. The CDR3 region is CASSGDIRETQYF. CDR3 bases: TGTGCCAGCAGTGGGGACATTCGGGAGACCCAGTACTTC. The gene calls are TRBV2 and TRBJ2-5, with TRBD1 as a possible D gene (6 bases). The CDR3 totals 13 residues. Germline V lookup: CDR1 SNHLY, CDR2 FYNNEI. Between the trimmed V and J ends, which lost 4 bases and 5 bases, there was a span of 11 bases.